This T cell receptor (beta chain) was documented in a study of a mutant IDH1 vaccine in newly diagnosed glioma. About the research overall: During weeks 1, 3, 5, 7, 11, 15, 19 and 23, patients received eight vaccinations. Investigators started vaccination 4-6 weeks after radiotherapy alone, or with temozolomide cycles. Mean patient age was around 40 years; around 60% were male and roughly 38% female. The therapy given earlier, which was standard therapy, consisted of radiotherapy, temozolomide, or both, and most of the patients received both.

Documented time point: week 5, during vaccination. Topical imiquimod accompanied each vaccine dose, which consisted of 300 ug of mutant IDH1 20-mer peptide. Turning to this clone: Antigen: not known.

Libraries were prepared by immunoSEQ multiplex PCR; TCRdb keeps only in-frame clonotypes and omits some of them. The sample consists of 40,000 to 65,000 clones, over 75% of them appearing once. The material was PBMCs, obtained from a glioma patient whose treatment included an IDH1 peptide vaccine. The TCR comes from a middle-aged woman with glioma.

This CDR3 is CASSAPGQGSSEQYF. The DNA of the CDR3 is TGTGCCAGCAGCGCACCGGGACAGGGAAGTTCCGAGCAGTACTTC. The chain recombines TRBV7-2 with TRBJ2-7; the match to TRBD1 covers 9 bases. Germline CDR1 reads SGHTA; CDR2 reads FQGNSA. CDR3 length: 15 amino acids. J was trimmed by 6 bases and V by 5 bases; bases with no gene match: 11.